Shown below are 27 T cell receptor beta chains from a single sample sequenced in a study of Ad26.COV2.S vaccination and SARS-CoV-2 variants. Treatment defined: some 19 received Ad26.COV2.S at low or high dose, single or two shots; about 5 received placebo; per-sample allocation not given. Day 63 after the first injection of vaccine or placebo was the sampling time. The data were produced by immunoSEQ multiplex PCR, yet TCRdb's version contains in-frame clones alone and is incomplete. The repertoire holds about 390,000 clones, roughly nine tenths seen once, with 3% to 3.5% in the top ten. The sequenced sample was peripheral blood, obtained in a trial of Ad26.COV2.S vaccine versus placebo. These receptors all come from a person aged 18-65 years who received the Ad26.COV2.S COVID-19 vaccine or a placebo.

The chain combines TRBV2 with TRBJ2-2, with unresolved D. Trimming cost V 8 bases and J 4 bases, with 11 bases left between them. Per the germline V gene, CDR1 is SNHLY and CDR2 is FYNNEI. The CDR3 contains 13 residues. The CDR3 protein is CASGNLITGELFF. The DNA of the CDR3 is TGTGCCAGCGGTAACTTGATCACCGGGGAGCTGTTTTTT.

This clone was observed once. J is TRBJ2-3 and V is TRBV7-9, with 14 bases identical to TRBD2. The germline V gene has CDR1 SEHNR and CDR2 FQNEAQ (reference sequence). J lost 0 bases, V lost 7 bases, and 12 bases had no gene match. CDR3 size: 19 residues. CDR3 loop: CASTKTGTSGGLSTDTQYF. CDR3 DNA: TGTGCCAGCACCAAAACCGGGACTAGCGGGGGTCTTAGCACAGATACGCAGTATTTT.

The gene calls are TRBV19 and TRBJ1-2, with D hard to call. V was cut by 3 bases and J by 7 bases, with 12 bases left in between. CDR3 size: 13 residues. The germline V gene has CDR1 LNHDA and CDR2 SQIVND (reference sequence). This chain's CDR3 is CASSISPRSGYTF. In DNA, the CDR3 is TGTGCCAGTAGTATTAGTCCGAGGAGTGGCTACACCTTC.

This clone was observed many times. This sequence joins TRBV10-3 and TRBJ2-2; TRBD2 might be the D (5 bases). This CDR3 has 17 residues. V was cut by 0 bases and J by 4 bases, with 15 bases left in between. Per the germline V gene, CDR1 is ENHRY and CDR2 is SYGVKD. DNA for the CDR3: TGTGCCATCAGTGAGTCCTACATACTAGGGATCACCGGGGAGCTGTTTTTT. This codes for CAISESYILGITGELFF.

V is TRBV12-3 or TRBV12-4 and J is TRBJ2-2; D might be TRBD1 or TRBD2, each matching 5 bases. With 4 bases removed from V and 7 bases from J, the gap between germline ends came to 7 bases. The CDR3 sequence is 12 residues long. Here the CDR3 reads CASSWGNGELFF. The CDR3 nucleotides are TGTGCCAGCAGTTGGGGGAACGGGGAGCTGTTTTTT.

The chain combines TRBV27 with TRBJ2-1; 7 bases agree with TRBD1. V shed 8 bases and J 5 bases; nucleotides not matched to a gene: 12. The germline gives CDR1 MNHEY, CDR2 SMNVEV (reference sequence). The CDR3 runs 15 residues. The CDR3 is CASATRFTGDNEQFF. The CDR3 DNA reads as TGTGCCAGCGCAACTCGCTTCACAGGGGACAATGAGCAGTTCTTC.

V and J are TRBV7-6 and TRBJ1-1; a weak D match, TRBD1 (5 bases). Trimming cost V 5 bases and J 0 bases, with 10 bases left between them. The CDR3 runs 14 residues. Germline CDR1 reads SGHVS; CDR2 reads FNYEAQ. The CDR3 sequence: CASSRGLMNTEAFF. CDR3 DNA sequence: TGTGCCAGCAGCCGGGGACTGATGAACACTGAAGCTTTCTTT.

This clone was detected once. This rearrangement joins TRBV13 to TRBJ1-2; maybe TRBD1 (6 bases). The CDR3 has 14 residues. Trimming pared 0 bases from V and 4 bases from J, leaving 9 bases between. Germline V gene data show CDR1 as PRHDT and CDR2 as FYEKMQ (reference sequence). The CDR3 DNA reads as TGTGCCAGCAGCTTAGGACAGGGTTCCTATGGCTACACCTTC. Protein product: CASSLGQGSYGYTF. The whole variable domain, filled in from reference TRBV13 and TRBJ1-2, reads AAGVIQSPRHLIKEKRETATLKCYPIPRHDTVYWYQQGPGQDPQFLISFYEKMQSDKGSIPDRFSAQQFSDYHSELNMSSLELGDSALYFCASSLGQGSYGYTFGSGTRLTVV.

The chain uses TRBV7-6 and TRBJ2-1; 9 nucleotides align to TRBD2. The V gene's germline CDR1 is SGHVS and CDR2 FNYEAQ. This CDR3 comprises 16 residues. The J segment lost 7 bases and the V segment lost 5 bases, leaving 12 bases of the junction unmatched. The CDR3 here is CASSLRGTSLGNEQFF. The DNA for the CDR3 is TGTGCCAGCAGCCTACGCGGGACTAGCTTGGGAAATGAGCAGTTCTTC.

The sample holds one count of this clone. This chain connects TRBV27 to TRBJ1-5; 7 bases map to TRBD1. V shed 4 bases, J shed 4 bases, and the junction held 1 base outside the gene matches. In germline, CDR1 is MNHEY, CDR2 SMNVEV (reference sequence). The CDR3 has 13 residues. CDR3 DNA sequence: TGTGCCAGCAGTTGGGACAGTAATCAGCCCCAGCATTTT. Translation: CASSWDSNQPQHF.

The rearrangement joins TRBV7-8 to TRBJ2-3, with 7 bases that match TRBD1. Germline V gene lookup returns CDR1 SGHVS and CDR2 FQNEAQ. The CDR3 sequence is 16 residues long. J gave up 1 base and V 9 bases, and 13 bases lay outside the gene matches. CDR3 protein: CASNFKQGMGTDTQYF. The CDR3 DNA is TGTGCCAGTAATTTTAAACAGGGGATGGGCACAGATACGCAGTATTTT.

This rearrangement joins TRBV12-5 to TRBJ1-1, with D hard to call. The germline V gene encodes CDR1 LGHNT and CDR2 FRNRAP. V was clipped by 0 bases and J by 1 base, with 18 bases between them. This CDR3 is built from 18 residues. The CDR3 here is CASGLVRGFSDENTEAFF. CDR3 DNA sequence: TGTGCTAGTGGTTTGGTACGGGGTTTCTCGGACGAGAACACTGAAGCTTTCTTT. The variable domain in full, with the rest retrieved from reference TRBV12-5 and TRBJ1-1, is DARVTQTPRHKVTEMGQEVTMRCQPILGHNTVFWYRQTMMQGLELLAYFRNRAPLDDSGMPKDRFSAEMPDATLATLKIQPSEPRDSAVYFCASGLVRGFSDENTEAFFGQGTRLTVV.

This rearrangement joins TRBV6-6 to TRBJ1-1, with TRBD1 identical over 10 bases. This CDR3 has 16 amino acids. The junction had 2 bases not matched to a gene; V was cut back by 0 bases and J by 1 base. Germline V CDR1 and CDR2: MNHNY, SVGAGI (reference sequence). The CDR3 nucleotides read TGTGCCAGCAGTTACTCGACAGGGGGCAGGAACACTGAAGCTTTCTTT. This translates into CASSYSTGGRNTEAFF.

The V call is TRBV6-1, the J call TRBJ2-7; D unresolved. The CDR3 is made up of 14 amino acids. With 2 bases removed from V and 1 base from J, the gap between germline ends came to 9 bases. In germline, CDR1 is MNHNS, CDR2 SASEGT. The CDR3 DNA sequence: TGTGCCAGCAGTGAACTTTCGGGTTCCTACGAGCAGTACTTC. Its protein is CASSELSGSYEQYF.

V gene TRBV5-1 combines with J gene TRBJ2-5, with D hard to call. Germline loops: CDR1 SGHRS, CDR2 YFSETQ. This CDR3 is built from 13 residues. V lost 4 bases and J 3 bases, leaving 10 bases between the germline ends. CDR3 sequence: CASSPPAEETQYF. The CDR3 DNA sequence: TGCGCCAGCAGCCCACCTGCAGAAGAGACCCAGTACTTC.

Notes on this clone: Other DNA sequences in the sample encode the same CDR3. The chain combines TRBV3-1 (or the pseudogene TRBV3-2) with TRBJ2-2; no clear D gene. V was cut by 1 base and J by 5 bases, with 2 bases left in between. CDR3 length equals 12 residues. The germline CDR1 and CDR2 sequences are LGHDT and YNNKEL (reference sequence). The CDR3 loop is CASSQGTGELFF. CDR3 DNA: TGTGCCAGCAGCCAAGGGACCGGGGAGCTGTTTTTT.

The rearrangement uses TRBV9 and TRBJ2-7; 7 nucleotides line up with TRBD1. CDR1 is SGDLS and CDR2 is YYNGEE in the germline V gene. Trimming took 0 bases from V and 6 from J; bases not matched to a gene: 3. This CDR3 contains 13 residues. CDR3 nucleotide sequence: TGTGCCAGCAGCGTAGCCTGGACAGGCGAGCAGTACTTC. Translated: CASSVAWTGEQYF.

The chain links TRBV6-5 to TRBJ1-5; D uncertain. The CDR3 is made up of 15 amino acids. Trimming left V 6 bases short and J 0 bases short, with 12 bases between. Germline CDR1 MNHEY, CDR2 SVGAGI. CDR3 residues: CASRRDTYSNQPQHF. The CDR3 bases are TGTGCCAGCAGAAGGGATACTTATAGCAATCAGCCCCAGCATTTT.

The chain uses TRBV6-6 and TRBJ2-3; the match to TRBD2 covers 11 bases. The CDR3 runs 16 residues. V was clipped by 2 bases and J by 2 bases; unmatched bases: 3. Germline CDR1 and CDR2: MNHNY and SVGAGI (reference sequence). The CDR3 reads CASSYRLAGNTDTQYF. The CDR3 DNA sequence: TGTGCCAGCAGTTACCGACTAGCGGGGAACACAGATACGCAGTATTTT.

This clone was found once. J is TRBJ1-2 and V is TRBV3-1 (or the pseudogene TRBV3-2), with 7 bases that match TRBD1. Germline V gene lookup returns CDR1 LGHDT and CDR2 YNNKEL (reference sequence). Trimming took 0 bases from V and 9 from J; bases not matched to a gene: 10. The length of the CDR3 is 15 residues. CDR3 DNA: TGTGCCAGCAGCCAAGAGACAGGGCTAATCGGTAGCTACACCTTC. Translated, it gives CASSQETGLIGSYTF.

The CDR3 loop reads CASSGGPRGNEQFF. CDR3 in DNA: TGTGCCAGCAGTGGAGGGCCTCGAGGGAATGAGCAGTTCTTC. The genes are TRBV2 and TRBJ2-1; tentatively, D is TRBD2 (5 bases). Germline V gives CDR1 SNHLY, CDR2 FYNNEI. V shed 4 bases and J shed 7 bases, with 14 bases lying between them. This CDR3 has 14 amino acids.

The chain is built from TRBV12-5 and TRBJ2-3, with 7 bases aligning to TRBD1. The CDR3 is 14 residues long. Germline V gene data show CDR1 as LGHNT and CDR2 as FRNRAP. Trimming cost V 5 bases and J 2 bases; bases outside gene matches: 4. The CDR3 here is CASGQTGFTDTQYF. The CDR3 DNA is TGTGCTAGTGGTCAGACAGGGTTCACAGATACGCAGTATTTT.

This clone is a singleton in its sample. The chain uses TRBV10-3 and TRBJ1-1; perhaps TRBD1 as D (5 bases). Trimming took off 7 bases at V and 4 bases at J, with 13 bases between the two ends. Germline CDR1 and CDR2: ENHRY and SYGVKD. There are 13 residues in the CDR3. The CDR3 DNA sequence: TGTGCCATCATGGGGGAGTGGGGCACTGAAGCTTTCTTT. Translating it yields CAIMGEWGTEAFF.

This chain links TRBV5-1 with TRBJ2-7, with 7 bases that match TRBD1. The CDR3 consists of 13 residues. Germline values: CDR1 SGHRS, CDR2 YFSETQ. V was pared by 3 bases and J by 7 bases, with 7 bases of the junction left unmatched. This CDR3 reads CASSSTGVEEQYF. The CDR3 nucleotides read TGCGCCAGCAGCTCCACAGGGGTGGAAGAGCAGTACTTC. Full variable domain (outside the CDR3, taken from reference TRBV5-1 and TRBJ2-7): KAGVTQTPRYLIKTRGQQVTLSCSPISGHRSVSWYQQTPGQGLQFLFEYFSETQRNKGNFPGRFSGRQFSNSRSEMNVSTLELGDSALYLCASSSTGVEEQYFGPGTRLTVT.

This chain connects TRBV7-2 to TRBJ2-5; 8 positions agree with TRBD1. The CDR3 sequence is 14 residues long. The V and J ends lost 5 bases and 4 bases, in that order; junction bases with no gene match: 6. Germline assignment: CDR1 SGHTA and CDR2 FQGNSA. CDR3 nucleotides: TGTGCCAGCAGCCAGGGGGCGGCGGGAGAGACCCAGTACTTC. This gives the protein CASSQGAAGETQYF.

The chain has TRBV2 and TRBJ2-3, with D possibly TRBD1 on 6 matching bases. Germline V lookup: CDR1 SNHLY, CDR2 FYNNEI. CDR3 length: 14 amino acids. V was clipped by 3 bases and J by 0 bases, with 7 bases between them. The CDR3 region is CASSDDRSTDTQYF. DNA of the CDR3: TGTGCCAGCAGTGATGACAGGAGCACAGATACGCAGTATTTT.

The rearrangement joins TRBV13 to TRBJ1-5; maybe TRBD1 (5 bases). Between the trimmed V and J ends, which lost 0 bases and 2 bases, there was a span of 8 bases. Germline V gene data show CDR1 as PRHDT and CDR2 as FYEKMQ (reference sequence). The CDR3 is made up of 15 amino acids. CDR3 protein: CASSLGGTGNQPQHF. The CDR3 DNA is TGTGCCAGCAGCTTAGGGGGGACGGGCAATCAGCCCCAGCATTTT.